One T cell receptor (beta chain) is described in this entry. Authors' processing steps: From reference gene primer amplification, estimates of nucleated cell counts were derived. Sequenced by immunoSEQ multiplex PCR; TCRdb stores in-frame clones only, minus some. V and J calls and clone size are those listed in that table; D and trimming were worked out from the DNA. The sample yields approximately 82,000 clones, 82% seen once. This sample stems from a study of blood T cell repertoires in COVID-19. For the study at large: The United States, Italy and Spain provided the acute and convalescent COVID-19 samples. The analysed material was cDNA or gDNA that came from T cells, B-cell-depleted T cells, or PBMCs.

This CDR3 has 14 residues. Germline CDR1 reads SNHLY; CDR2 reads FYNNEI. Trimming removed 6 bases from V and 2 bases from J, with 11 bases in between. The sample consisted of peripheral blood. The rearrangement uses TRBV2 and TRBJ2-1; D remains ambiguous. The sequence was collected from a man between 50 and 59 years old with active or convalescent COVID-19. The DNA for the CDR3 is TGTGCCAGCAGCAGAAGTATTGCCTACAATGAGCAGTTCTTC. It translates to CASSRSIAYNEQFF.